This T cell receptor (beta chain) was found in a study of T cell responses to AZD1222 COVID-19 vaccine. Overall study results and limits: The donors showed a predominance of white British ancestry and of females, with possible underestimation of clonal diversity. Reportedly, nearly half of unique spike TCRs recognized epitopes outside B.1.351/B.1.1.7 mutations.

Clones were read by immunoSEQ multiplex PCR, and TCRdb kept only the in-frame ones, dropping some. Of 180,000 or so clones listed, roughly 92% are singletons. Whether given at about 4 or about 12 weeks, second doses were pooled. Germline values: CDR1 KGHSH, CDR2 LQKENI. CDR3 length equals 14 residues. V shed 5 bases and J shed 6 bases, with 16 bases lying between them. On this clone: The antigen is unknown.

The receptor comes from an adult who received the AZD1222 COVID-19 vaccine. The chain has TRBV18 and TRBJ1-1, with a possible D match to TRBD1 (6 bases). Sequencing used peripheral blood, obtained 28 days after the second AZD1222 dose. The CDR3 spells CASSAGRGHAEAFF. The CDR3 coding sequence is TGTGCCAGCTCAGCTGGACGGGGGCACGCTGAAGCTTTCTTT.